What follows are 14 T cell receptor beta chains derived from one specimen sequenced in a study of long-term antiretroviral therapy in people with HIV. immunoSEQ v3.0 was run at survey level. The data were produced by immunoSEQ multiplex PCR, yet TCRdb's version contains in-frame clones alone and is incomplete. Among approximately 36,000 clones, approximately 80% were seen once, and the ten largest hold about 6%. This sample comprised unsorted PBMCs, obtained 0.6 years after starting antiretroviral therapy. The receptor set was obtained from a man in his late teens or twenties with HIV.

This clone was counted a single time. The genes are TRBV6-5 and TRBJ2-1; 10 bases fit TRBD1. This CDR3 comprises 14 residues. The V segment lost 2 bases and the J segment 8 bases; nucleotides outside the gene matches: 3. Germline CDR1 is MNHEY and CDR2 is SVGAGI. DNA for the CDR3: TGTGCCAGCAGTTACAGGGACAGGGGTTATGAGCAGTTCTTC. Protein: CASSYRDRGYEQFF.

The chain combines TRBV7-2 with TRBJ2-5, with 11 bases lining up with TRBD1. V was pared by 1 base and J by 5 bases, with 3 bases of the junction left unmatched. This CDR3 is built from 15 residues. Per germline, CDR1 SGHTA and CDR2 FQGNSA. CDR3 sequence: CASSLVGTGGETQYF. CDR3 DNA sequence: TGTGCCAGCAGCTTAGTCGGGACAGGGGGGGAGACCCAGTACTTC.

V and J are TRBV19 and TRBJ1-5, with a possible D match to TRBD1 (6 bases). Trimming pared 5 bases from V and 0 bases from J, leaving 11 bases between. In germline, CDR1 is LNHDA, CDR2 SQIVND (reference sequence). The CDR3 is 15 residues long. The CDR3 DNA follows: TGTGCCAGTAGTGCGGGGGGCTATAGCAATCAGCCCCAGCATTTT. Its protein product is CASSAGGYSNQPQHF.

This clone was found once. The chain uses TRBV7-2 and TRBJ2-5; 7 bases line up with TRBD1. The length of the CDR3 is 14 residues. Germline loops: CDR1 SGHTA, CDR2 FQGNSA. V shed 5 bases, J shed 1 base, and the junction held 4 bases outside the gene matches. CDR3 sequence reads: CASSPQGVQETQYF. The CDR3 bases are TGTGCCAGCAGCCCGCAGGGGGTCCAAGAGACCCAGTACTTC.

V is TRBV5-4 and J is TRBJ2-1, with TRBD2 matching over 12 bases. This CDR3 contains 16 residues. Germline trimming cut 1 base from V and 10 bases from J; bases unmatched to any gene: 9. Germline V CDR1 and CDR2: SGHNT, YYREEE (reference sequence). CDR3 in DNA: TGTGCCAGCAGCTTGCTAGCGGGAGGGCCCCAGGGGGAGCAGTTCTTC. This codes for CASSLLAGGPQGEQFF.

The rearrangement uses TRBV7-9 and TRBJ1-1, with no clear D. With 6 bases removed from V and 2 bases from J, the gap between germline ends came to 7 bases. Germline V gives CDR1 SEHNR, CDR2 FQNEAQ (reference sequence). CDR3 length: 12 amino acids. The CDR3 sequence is CASRRGNTEAFF. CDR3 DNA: TGTGCCAGCAGGCGGGGAAACACTGAAGCTTTCTTT.

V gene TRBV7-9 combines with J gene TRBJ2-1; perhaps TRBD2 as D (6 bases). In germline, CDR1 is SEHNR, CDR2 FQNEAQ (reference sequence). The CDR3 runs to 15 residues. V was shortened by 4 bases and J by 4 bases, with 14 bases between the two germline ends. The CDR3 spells CASSSGAQMYNEQFF. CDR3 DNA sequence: TGTGCCAGCAGCTCGGGAGCCCAAATGTACAATGAGCAGTTCTTC.

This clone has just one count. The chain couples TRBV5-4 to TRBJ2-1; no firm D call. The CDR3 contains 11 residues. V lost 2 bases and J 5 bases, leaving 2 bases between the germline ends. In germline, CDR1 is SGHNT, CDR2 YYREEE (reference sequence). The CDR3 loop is CASSFNNEQFF. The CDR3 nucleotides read TGTGCCAGCAGCTTTAACAATGAGCAGTTCTTC.

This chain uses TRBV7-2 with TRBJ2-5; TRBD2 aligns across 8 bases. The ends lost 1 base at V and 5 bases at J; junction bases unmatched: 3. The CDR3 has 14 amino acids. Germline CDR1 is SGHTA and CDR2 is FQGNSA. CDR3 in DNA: TGTGCCAGCAGCTTAGTGACTAGCGTGGAGACCCAGTACTTC. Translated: CASSLVTSVETQYF.

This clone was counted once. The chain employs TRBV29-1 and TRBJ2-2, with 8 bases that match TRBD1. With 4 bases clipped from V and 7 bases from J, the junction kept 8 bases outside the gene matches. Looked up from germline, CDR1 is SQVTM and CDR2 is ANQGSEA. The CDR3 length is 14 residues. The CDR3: CSVAGRGPHGELFF. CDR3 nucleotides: TGCAGCGTTGCGGGCAGGGGGCCTCACGGGGAGCTGTTTTTT.

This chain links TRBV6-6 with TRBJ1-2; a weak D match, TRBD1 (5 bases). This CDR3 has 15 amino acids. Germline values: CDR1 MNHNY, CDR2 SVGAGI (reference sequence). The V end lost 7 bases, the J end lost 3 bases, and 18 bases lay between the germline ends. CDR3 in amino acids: CASTTIGGVDYGYTF. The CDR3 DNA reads TGTGCCAGCACAACTATCGGGGGGGTCGACTATGGCTACACCTTC.

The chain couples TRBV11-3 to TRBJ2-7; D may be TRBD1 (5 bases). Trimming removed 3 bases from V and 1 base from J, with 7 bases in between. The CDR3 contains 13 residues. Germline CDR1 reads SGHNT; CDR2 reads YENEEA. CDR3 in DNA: TGTGCCAGCAGCTTGGACAAATCCTACGAGCAGTACTTC. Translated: CASSLDKSYEQYF.

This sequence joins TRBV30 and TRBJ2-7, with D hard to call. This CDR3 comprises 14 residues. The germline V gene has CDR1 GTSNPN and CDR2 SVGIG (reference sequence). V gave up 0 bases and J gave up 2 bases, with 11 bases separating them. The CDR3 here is CAWSVQPVTYEQYF. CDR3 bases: TGTGCCTGGAGTGTACAGCCAGTGACCTACGAGCAGTACTTC.

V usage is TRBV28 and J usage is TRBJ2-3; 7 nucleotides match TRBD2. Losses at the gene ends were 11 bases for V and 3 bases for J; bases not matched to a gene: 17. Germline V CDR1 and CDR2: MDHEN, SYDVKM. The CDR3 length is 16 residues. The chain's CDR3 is CAPGVFQRGYTDTQYF. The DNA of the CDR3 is TGTGCCCCAGGAGTTTTTCAGCGGGGTTATACAGATACGCAGTATTTT.